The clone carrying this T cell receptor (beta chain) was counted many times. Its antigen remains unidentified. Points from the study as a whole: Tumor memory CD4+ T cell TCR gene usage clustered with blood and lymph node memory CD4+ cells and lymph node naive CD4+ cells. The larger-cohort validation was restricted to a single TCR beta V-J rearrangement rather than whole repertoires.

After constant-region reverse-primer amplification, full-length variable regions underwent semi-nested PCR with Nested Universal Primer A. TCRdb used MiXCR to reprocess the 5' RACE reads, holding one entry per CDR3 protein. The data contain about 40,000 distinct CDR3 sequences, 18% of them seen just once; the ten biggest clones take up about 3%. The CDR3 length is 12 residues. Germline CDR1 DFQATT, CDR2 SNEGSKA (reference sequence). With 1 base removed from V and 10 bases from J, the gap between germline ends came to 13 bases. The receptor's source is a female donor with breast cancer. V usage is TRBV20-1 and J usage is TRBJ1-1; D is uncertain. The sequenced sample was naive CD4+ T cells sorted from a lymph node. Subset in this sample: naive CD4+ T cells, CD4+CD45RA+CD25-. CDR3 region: CSARARAPGAFF. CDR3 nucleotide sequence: TGCAGTGCTAGAGCAAGAGCCCCAGGAGCTTTCTTT.